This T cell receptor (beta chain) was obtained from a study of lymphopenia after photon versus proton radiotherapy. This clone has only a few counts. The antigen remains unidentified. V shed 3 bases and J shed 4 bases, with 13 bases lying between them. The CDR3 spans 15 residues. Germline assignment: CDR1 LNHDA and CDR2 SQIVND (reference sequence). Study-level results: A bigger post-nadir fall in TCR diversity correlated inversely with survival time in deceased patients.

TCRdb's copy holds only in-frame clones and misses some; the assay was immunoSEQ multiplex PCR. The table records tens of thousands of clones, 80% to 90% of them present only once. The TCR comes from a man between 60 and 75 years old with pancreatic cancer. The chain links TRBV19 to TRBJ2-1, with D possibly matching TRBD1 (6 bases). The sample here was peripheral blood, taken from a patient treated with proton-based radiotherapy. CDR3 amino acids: CASSISLQGYNEQFF. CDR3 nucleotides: TGTGCCAGTAGTATTAGCCTTCAGGGGTACAATGAGCAGTTCTTC.